The T cell receptor beta chain under discussion was sequenced for a study of blood T cell repertoires in COVID-19. This table comes from immunoSEQ multiplex PCR, and its TCRdb copy is limited to in-frame clones, with some not included. The sample comprises 100,000 to 150,000 clones, approximately 91% of which are singletons, and 0.95% to 1.5% rests with the top ten. The origin of this receptor is an elderly woman with acute or convalescent COVID-19. Sequenced material: peripheral blood.

CDR3: CASAWTGRQPQHF. The CDR3 nucleotides are TGTGCTAGTGCCTGGACAGGGAGACAGCCCCAGCATTTT. The gene calls are TRBV12-5 and TRBJ1-5; 8 bases are shared with TRBD1. V was clipped by 7 bases and J by 7 bases; unmatched bases: 6. CDR1 and CDR2 (germline): LGHNT, FRNRAP. The CDR3 length is 13 residues.